Listed below are T cell receptor beta chains from one sample, sequenced in a study of neurological immune-mediated disorders. TCRdb used MiXCR to reprocess the 5' RACE reads, holding one entry per CDR3 protein. The sample records tens of thousands of distinct CDR3 sequences, about 16% being singletons. Source material: PBMCs. The receptors come from an older man in good health. CDR3s leave out the opening cysteine and the closing phenylalanine or tryptophan. D genes are given only for firm matches.

v_call | d_call | cdr3_aa
TRBV12-3/TRBV12-4 | - | ASSPRPPVTQY
TRBV3-1 | - | ASSRDSHGYT
TRBV29-1 | - | SSRGGQGSYNEQF
TRBV5-1 | TRBD1 | ASSRQGSGNTIY
TRBV6-4 | - | ASSDSETTGELF
TRBV12-3/TRBV12-4 | TRBD2 | ASSAPGTSAGELF
TRBV19 | TRBD2 | ASSIHPATSGRGPFYNEQF
TRBV12-2 | - | ASRLGGIAGERTYEQY
TRBV24-1 | TRBD2 | ATSDGGGQETQY
TRBV28 | - | ASSLRDYGYT
TRBV15 | - | STRGVGDRGDTQY
TRBV6-5 | - | ASSYSIETGGSPLH
TRBV14 | - | ASSQDKPSFGKDNEAF
TRBV24-1 | - | ATIVNEQF
TRBV7-6 | TRBD2 | ASSLLPGLAGRSTDTQY
TRBV7-2 | TRBD1 | ASSPGTGYNEQF